Listed here are 17 T cell receptor beta chains from one sample, sequenced in a study of identical twins. TCRdb reprocessed the 5' RACE reads with MiXCR, giving one entry per CDR3 protein. Of 690,000 or so distinct CDR3 sequences in the sample, 8.6% were seen once. In addition, the sample was reused for a study of yellow fever vaccine responses in identical twins.

The sample was PBMCs. Receptors were obtained from a woman younger than 30 in good health.

The chain recombines TRBV11-2 with TRBJ2-2; TRBD2 agrees at 7 bases. Germline values: CDR1 SGHAT, CDR2 FQNNGV. Trimming removed 4 bases from V and 5 bases from J; junction bases left unmatched: 10. The CDR3 covers 16 residues. Written as DNA, the CDR3 is TGTGCCAGCAGCTCTCCTGGGGGGGGGACGACCGGGGAGCTGTTTTTT. Translated: CASSSPGGGTTGELFF.

The CDR3 region has the DNA TGTGCCAGCAGCCAATACGGGAGGTCTTCTGGTCAGCCCCAGCATTTT. Protein: CASSQYGRSSGQPQHF. This chain uses TRBV6-1 with TRBJ1-5; no definite D call. The length of the CDR3 is 16 residues. The V end lost 6 bases, the J end lost 6 bases, and 21 bases lay between the germline ends. Germline CDR1 MNHNS, CDR2 SASEGT.

This clonotype has a handful of counts. V usage is TRBV25-1 and J usage is TRBJ2-3; 8 bases are a match to TRBD2. Germline values: CDR1 MGHDK, CDR2 SYGVNS. With V trimmed by 0 bases and J by 2 bases, 7 bases remained unmatched. This CDR3 has 17 residues. CDR3 protein: CASSEYVSGGPTDTQYF. The CDR3 DNA reads as TGTGCCAGCAGTGAATATGTAAGCGGGGGCCCCACAGATACGCAGTATTTT.

The chain employs TRBV11-2 and TRBJ1-4, with D uncertain. Germline V gene lookup returns CDR1 SGHAT and CDR2 FQNNGV. Trimming stripped 5 bases from V and 6 bases from J, with 16 bases between. CDR3 length: 15 amino acids. CDR3 coding DNA: TGTGCCAGCAGCACAAACCGGGCTGGGGATGAAAAACTGTTTTTT. It is translated as CASSTNRAGDEKLFF.

The V call is TRBV7-2, the J call TRBJ2-7; D might be TRBD1 (5 bases). Trimming cost V 5 bases and J 5 bases, with 13 bases left between them. The CDR3 runs to 13 residues. Germline V gives CDR1 SGHTA, CDR2 FQGNSA. The CDR3 nucleotides are TGTGCCAGCAGCCCGCCAGGGAACAACGAGCAGTACTTC. This codes for CASSPPGNNEQYF. Looking up the rest from reference TRBV7-2 and TRBJ2-7 gives the full variable domain: GAGVSQSPSNKVTEKGKDVELRCDPISGHTALYWYRQSLGQGLEFLIYFQGNSAPDKSGLPSDRFSAERTGGSVSTLTIQRTQQEDSAVYLCASSPPGNNEQYFGPGTRLTVT.

This clonotype came up many times. This chain connects TRBV5-1 to TRBJ2-5; 7 nucleotides agree with TRBD2. The ends lost 5 bases at V and 2 bases at J; junction bases unmatched: 12. From germline, CDR1 is SGHRS and CDR2 YFSETQ. The CDR3 is 16 residues long. The CDR3 DNA sequence: TGCGCCAGCAGGGTTGGAGCGGGACTTCAACAAGAGACCCAGTACTTC. Protein: CASRVGAGLQQETQYF. Variable domain in full (rest from reference TRBV5-1 and TRBJ2-5): KAGVTQTPRYLIKTRGQQVTLSCSPISGHRSVSWYQQTPGQGLQFLFEYFSETQRNKGNFPGRFSGRQFSNSRSEMNVSTLELGDSALYLCASRVGAGLQQETQYFGPGTRLLVL.

This clonotype was found many times. The chain is built from TRBV28 and TRBJ2-5, with 15 positions matching TRBD2. The CDR3 extends over 16 amino acids. The germline V gene encodes CDR1 MDHEN and CDR2 SYDVKM. With V trimmed by 6 bases and J by 9 bases, 11 bases remained unmatched. The CDR3 here is CASRPPGLAGGLAQYF. DNA for the CDR3: TGTGCCAGCAGACCCCCGGGACTAGCGGGGGGCCTGGCCCAGTACTTC.

This clonotype was seen a handful of times. The chain combines TRBV2 with TRBJ2-5; 8 bases fit TRBD2. The CDR3 length is 13 residues. Trimming removed 8 bases from V and 5 bases from J; junction bases left unmatched: 7. Germline CDR1 is SNHLY and CDR2 is FYNNEI. As DNA, the CDR3 is TGTGCCAGCCGTCCAGCGGGGGAGGAGACCCAGTACTTC. Translating gives CASRPAGEETQYF.

The CDR3 sequence: CASSQDHPDENTGELFF. CDR3 DNA: TGCGCCAGCAGCCAAGATCATCCCGATGAGAACACCGGGGAGCTGTTTTTT. V gene TRBV4-3 combines with J gene TRBJ2-2; D unclear. Trimming shortened V by 0 bases and J by 1 base, and 12 bases separated the two germline ends. CDR3 length equals 17 residues. Germline CDR1 LGHNA, CDR2 YSLEER.

V is TRBV29-1 and J is TRBJ2-1; D is perhaps TRBD2 (6 bases). V was pared by 7 bases and J by 6 bases, with 16 bases between. CDR1 SQVTM and CDR2 ANQGSEA come from the germline V gene. CDR3 length: 13 amino acids. CDR3 nucleotides: TGCAGCGCCCCAAGCCTGGGGGGCAATGAGCAGTTCTTC. This gives the protein CSAPSLGGNEQFF.

Many counts were recorded for this clonotype. The V and J genes are TRBV21-1 and TRBJ2-7; the D call in the table, TRBD2, was not verified against the DNA. TRBV21-1 is a documented pseudogene. This CDR3 has 12 amino acids. The CDR3 region is CLTRVSCYEQYF. The DNA of the CDR3 is TGCCTAACGAGGGTCTCTTGCTACGAGCAGTACTTC.

This clonotype was found many times. The genes are TRBV12-3 or TRBV12-4 and TRBJ2-3; D call uncertain. V lost 6 bases and J lost 3, with 22 bases in between. The CDR3 has 17 residues. CDR3: CASRPAEAARRTDTQYF. The CDR3, as DNA: TGTGCCAGCAGGCCGGCCGAGGCAGCGAGGAGAACAGATACGCAGTATTTT.

This clonotype turned up a few times. The V and J genes are TRBV6-1 and TRBJ1-2; TRBD1 matches 11 bases. Germline loops: CDR1 MNHNS, CDR2 SASEGT. The CDR3 length is 16 residues. V gave up 6 bases and J gave up 4 bases; unmatched junction bases: 10. The CDR3 region has the DNA TGTGCCAGCAGACCGGGACAGGGGGTGCGGGGCTATGGCTACACCTTC. Protein sequence: CASRPGQGVRGYGYTF.

The sample holds a few counts of this clonotype. The V and J genes are TRBV3-1 and TRBJ2-1; D may be TRBD1 (7 bases). Trimming stripped 7 bases from V and 0 bases from J, with 13 bases between. Per the germline V gene, CDR1 is LGHDT and CDR2 is YNNKEL (reference sequence). The length of the CDR3 is 15 residues. Here the CDR3 reads CASTQGGVSYNEQFF. Here the CDR3 DNA reads TGTGCCAGCACCCAGGGGGGTGTCTCCTACAATGAGCAGTTCTTC.

This chain links TRBV4-3 with TRBJ2-6; 7 bases align to TRBD1. Per the germline V gene, CDR1 is LGHNA and CDR2 is YSLEER. The CDR3 length is 17 residues. J was trimmed by 0 bases and V by 5 bases; bases with no gene match: 7. The CDR3 sequence is CASSLGTDNSGANVLTF. The CDR3 DNA sequence: TGCGCCAGCAGCTTAGGGACAGATAACTCTGGGGCCAACGTCCTGACTTTC.

This clonotype was found many times. DNA for the CDR3: TGTGCCAGCAGCCAAGGTAGCTCCTACGAGCAGTACTTC. Its translation: CASSQGSSYEQYF. The chain couples TRBV14 to TRBJ2-7; D is undetermined. The CDR3 length is 13 residues. Trimming shortened V by 1 base and J by 0 bases, and 4 bases separated the two germline ends. Germline assignment: CDR1 SGHDN and CDR2 FVKESK. The entire variable domain, with the rest obtained from reference TRBV14 and TRBJ2-7, is as follows: EAGVTQFPSHSVIEKGQTVTLRCDPISGHDNLYWYRRVMGKEIKFLLHFVKESKQDESGMPNNRFLAERTGGTYSTLKVQPAELEDSGVYFCASSQGSSYEQYFGPGTRLTVT.

The sample holds a few counts of this clonotype. J is TRBJ2-3 and V is TRBV5-1; 10 bases are shared with TRBD2. Germline V gene lookup returns CDR1 SGHRS and CDR2 YFSETQ. V dropped 5 bases and J dropped 5; count of bases not matched to a gene: 8. The CDR3 contains 15 residues. This chain's CDR3 is CASSALAGAEDTQYF. Here the CDR3 DNA reads TGCGCCAGCAGTGCGCTAGCGGGAGCAGAAGATACGCAGTATTTT. The whole variable domain, remainder taken from reference TRBV5-1 and TRBJ2-3, is KAGVTQTPRYLIKTRGQQVTLSCSPISGHRSVSWYQQTPGQGLQFLFEYFSETQRNKGNFPGRFSGRQFSNSRSEMNVSTLELGDSALYLCASSALAGAEDTQYFGPGTRLTVL.